Below are 27 T cell receptor beta chains sequenced from a single sample in a study of technical replicates of blood from several donors. Generated by immunoSEQ multiplex PCR, the TCRdb table keeps only in-frame clones and is missing some. The sample includes approximately 92,000 clones, approximately 95% of them seen just once. Sequencing input: T cells isolated from PBMCs. Receptors were obtained from a human donor in good health.

The chain employs TRBV11-3 and TRBJ1-6; unclear D gene. The CDR3 is made up of 14 amino acids. V shed 1 base and J shed 9 bases, with 10 bases lying between them. Germline values: CDR1 SGHNT, CDR2 YENEEA. The CDR3 loop is CASSLAAPGSPLHF. CDR3 DNA: TGTGCCAGCAGCTTAGCCGCCCCGGGTTCACCCCTCCACTTT.

V usage is TRBV27 and J usage is TRBJ1-5; D gene uncertain. V was shortened by 5 bases and J by 0 bases, with 20 bases between the two germline ends. This CDR3 contains 18 residues. CDR1 is MNHEY and CDR2 is SMNVEV in the germline V gene (reference sequence). CDR3 region: CASSLGGVGHFSNQPQHF. In nucleotides, the CDR3 is TGTGCCAGCAGTCTGGGCGGGGTCGGGCACTTTAGCAATCAGCCCCAGCATTTT.

This clone appeared once. J is TRBJ2-5 and V is TRBV2; 8 bases fit TRBD1. The V gene's germline CDR1 is SNHLY and CDR2 FYNNEI. After removal of 7 bases from V and 5 bases from J, the junction contained 3 bases not matched to a gene. The CDR3 runs 12 residues. The CDR3 nucleotides read TGTGCCAGCAAGGACAGGGTTGAGACCCAGTACTTC. Its translation: CASKDRVETQYF.

The V gene is TRBV11-3, the J gene TRBJ2-5; no clear D. V lost 6 bases, J lost 5 bases, and 7 bases lay in between. Germline values: CDR1 SGHNT, CDR2 YENEEA. This CDR3 is 11 amino acids long. CDR3 protein: CASSARETQYF. For the CDR3, the DNA is TGTGCCAGCAGTGCACGGGAGACCCAGTACTTC.

This clone occurred a few times. The rearrangement links TRBV2 to TRBJ1-1, with a possible D match to TRBD1 (5 bases). CDR1 SNHLY and CDR2 FYNNEI come from the germline V gene. The germline V and J ends were trimmed by 8 bases and 1 base, with 11 bases remaining between them. CDR3 length: 13 amino acids. CDR3 nucleotide sequence: TGTGCCAGCGTGACAGTCCAGAACACTGAAGCTTTCTTT. Amino acid sequence: CASVTVQNTEAFF.

This clone has only a few counts. The CDR3 loop reads CATTPARYLAEAFF. The CDR3 DNA follows: TGTGCCACCACCCCTGCCCGGTACTTGGCTGAAGCTTTCTTT. The chain has TRBV15 and TRBJ1-1; no definite D call. CDR1 and CDR2 (germline): LNHNV, YYDKDF (reference sequence). V was pared by 7 bases and J by 6 bases, with 18 bases between. The CDR3 sequence is 14 residues long.

The chain couples TRBV5-1 to TRBJ2-2; D may be TRBD1 (6 bases). V was shortened by 3 bases and J by 6 bases, with 15 bases between the two germline ends. CDR1 and CDR2 from the germline V gene are SGHRS and YFSETQ. The CDR3 runs 15 residues. CDR3 sequence reads: CASSSPGQRPGELFF. In DNA, the CDR3 is TGCGCCAGCAGCTCTCCGGGACAACGGCCCGGGGAGCTGTTTTTT.

The rearrangement links TRBV5-1 to TRBJ1-6; 7 bases line up with TRBD1. In germline, CDR1 is SGHRS, CDR2 YFSETQ. J was trimmed by 0 bases and V by 6 bases; bases with no gene match: 9. CDR3 length: 17 amino acids. CDR3 sequence reads: CASNRQGKSSYNSPLHF. DNA of the CDR3: TGCGCCAGCAACAGACAGGGTAAAAGCTCCTATAATTCACCCCTCCACTTT.

This chain connects TRBV7-7 to TRBJ2-2; 9 positions agree with TRBD2. V was clipped by 1 base and J by 4 bases; unmatched bases: 13. CDR1 is SSHAT, CDR2 FNYEAQ, per germline (reference sequence). This CDR3 has 19 amino acids. CDR3 coding DNA: TGTGCCAGCAGCTTAGGTTGGTTAGCGGGAGCCACGGGCACCGGGGAGCTGTTTTTT. As protein: CASSLGWLAGATGTGELFF.

The chain joins TRBV28 to TRBJ2-7; 12 bases fit TRBD2. The CDR3 is 14 residues long. V lost 6 bases, J lost 5 bases, and 5 bases stayed unmatched. Germline CDR1 and CDR2: MDHEN and SYDVKM. The CDR3 DNA is TGTGCCAGCAGCCAGACTAGCGGGAGAGACGAGCAGTACTTC. Protein: CASSQTSGRDEQYF.

In DNA form, the CDR3 reads TGTGCCAGCAGCTATCAGGGGAAGAACACTGAAGCTTTCTTT. This codes for CASSYQGKNTEAFF. The V call is TRBV6-5, the J call TRBJ1-1, with D possibly TRBD1 on 6 matching bases. Trimming took off 6 bases at V and 1 base at J, with 12 bases between the two ends. Per the germline V gene, CDR1 is MNHEY and CDR2 is SVGAGI. The CDR3 is 14 residues long.

The rearrangement joins TRBV5-1 to TRBJ1-1; TRBD1 might be the D (5 bases). This CDR3 has 16 residues. Per germline, CDR1 SGHRS and CDR2 YFSETQ. Trimming took 3 bases from V and 0 from J, leaving 15 bases between them. CDR3 sequence reads: CASSSDRTTLNTEAFF. The CDR3 DNA reads TGCGCCAGCAGCTCGGACCGGACAACCCTGAACACTGAAGCTTTCTTT. Based on the CDR3 plus reference TRBV5-1 and TRBJ1-1, the full variable domain is KAGVTQTPRYLIKTRGQQVTLSCSPISGHRSVSWYQQTPGQGLQFLFEYFSETQRNKGNFPGRFSGRQFSNSRSEMNVSTLELGDSALYLCASSSDRTTLNTEAFFGQGTRLTVV.

The chain has TRBV2 and TRBJ2-2, with 10 bases aligning to TRBD2. Trimming took 4 bases from V and 6 from J; bases not matched to a gene: 5. Germline V gene data show CDR1 as SNHLY and CDR2 as FYNNEI. The CDR3 sequence is 15 residues long. In nucleotides, the CDR3 is TGTGCCAGCAGTGGAGCGGGAGGGCCCCCCGGGGAGCTGTTTTTT. This encodes CASSGAGGPPGELFF.

This clone was observed a handful of times. This sequence joins TRBV19 and TRBJ1-5; weak D call: TRBD1 (5 bases). From germline, CDR1 is LNHDA and CDR2 SQIVND (reference sequence). Trimming took off 4 bases at V and 6 bases at J, with 13 bases between the two ends. The CDR3 is 14 amino acids. As DNA, the CDR3 is TGTGCCAGTAGTACGGGGGGGTCCGGTCAGCCCCAGCATTTT. It yields the protein CASSTGGSGQPQHF.

The chain joins TRBV19 to TRBJ1-2, with no clear D. With 3 bases removed from V and 2 bases from J, the gap between germline ends came to 7 bases. In germline, CDR1 is LNHDA, CDR2 SQIVND (reference sequence). The CDR3 extends over 13 amino acids. This CDR3 reads CASSMAGNYGYTF. CDR3 nucleotides: TGTGCCAGTAGTATGGCCGGGAACTATGGCTACACCTTC.

This chain joins TRBV5-1 and TRBJ2-5; D is ambiguous. This CDR3 spans 13 amino acids. Germline V gene lookup returns CDR1 SGHRS and CDR2 YFSETQ. The germline V and J ends were trimmed by 1 base and 5 bases, with 9 bases remaining between them. CDR3 nucleotide sequence: TGCGCCAGCAGCTTGAAAAGCTGGGAGACCCAGTACTTC. This translates into CASSLKSWETQYF.

The chain combines TRBV15 with TRBJ1-5; 7 nucleotides match TRBD1. Germline V gene data show CDR1 as LNHNV and CDR2 as YYDKDF (reference sequence). V was pared by 0 bases and J by 0 bases, with 2 bases of the junction left unmatched. The length of the CDR3 is 16 residues. CDR3 coding DNA: TGTGCCACCAGCAGAGACTACAGGGGTAGCAATCAGCCCCAGCATTTT. Translating gives CATSRDYRGSNQPQHF.

The rearrangement links TRBV28 to TRBJ2-1; a weak D match, TRBD1 (5 bases). There are 16 residues in the CDR3. The ends were cut back, 6 bases at V and 3 bases at J, with 18 bases in the middle. Germline V gene lookup returns CDR1 MDHEN and CDR2 SYDVKM. In DNA form, the CDR3 reads TGTGCCAGCAGAACCCGGCGAAGGGGCGACTACAATGAGCAGTTCTTC. Translating it yields CASRTRRRGDYNEQFF. The complete variable domain, with remaining parts taken from reference TRBV28 and TRBJ2-1, reads DVKVTQSSRYLVKRTGEKVFLECVQDMDHENMFWYRQDPGLGLRLIYFSYDVKMKEKGDIPEGYSVSREKKERFSLILESASTNQTSMYLCASRTRRRGDYNEQFFGPGTRLTVL.

CDR3: CASFRGFGSPLHF. CDR3 DNA sequence: TGTGCCAGCTTCAGGGGGTTTGGGTCACCCCTCCACTTT. The chain couples TRBV6-1 to TRBJ1-6, with 7 bases fitting TRBD1. The ends lost 8 bases at V and 10 bases at J; junction bases unmatched: 8. Germline lookup yields CDR1 MNHNS and CDR2 SASEGT. The CDR3 extends over 13 amino acids.

The V gene is TRBV6-5, the J gene TRBJ1-4; 9 nucleotides agree with TRBD1. The CDR3 has 15 residues. V shed 6 bases, J shed 5 bases, and the junction held 7 bases outside the gene matches. Germline lookup yields CDR1 MNHEY and CDR2 SVGAGI. In DNA form, the CDR3 reads TGTGCCAGCAGCCGGACAGGGGTGATAAATGAAAAACTGTTTTTT. Protein product: CASSRTGVINEKLFF.

The rearrangement links TRBV5-1 to TRBJ1-5; D perhaps matches TRBD1 (6 bases). This CDR3 has 15 residues. The germline V gene encodes CDR1 SGHRS and CDR2 YFSETQ. The V and J ends lost 4 bases and 5 bases respectively, with 16 bases between them. This chain's CDR3 is CASSLVGGADQPQHF. The CDR3, as DNA: TGCGCCAGCAGCCTTGTAGGGGGGGCTGATCAGCCCCAGCATTTT.

The chain combines TRBV11-3 with TRBJ2-3; 8 positions match TRBD1. CDR3 length: 13 amino acids. Unmatched junction bases numbered 4, after V lost 3 bases and J lost 8 bases. Germline V gene data show CDR1 as SGHNT and CDR2 as YENEEA. The CDR3 loop reads CASSFQGAGTQYF. The CDR3 DNA is TGTGCCAGCAGCTTCCAGGGGGCAGGTACGCAGTATTTT.

This rearrangement joins TRBV5-8 to TRBJ1-1; unclear D gene. The CDR3 runs to 15 residues. V was shortened by 0 bases and J by 5 bases, with 14 bases between the two germline ends. Germline CDR1 reads SGHTS; CDR2 reads YDEGEE. CDR3 in amino acids: CASSLVRSGYTEAFF. The CDR3 region has the DNA TGTGCCAGCAGCTTGGTGAGGAGCGGATATACTGAAGCTTTCTTT.

The chain employs TRBV2 and TRBJ1-2; 7 bases align to TRBD1. The CDR3 runs 13 residues. Germline V lookup: CDR1 SNHLY, CDR2 FYNNEI. V was clipped by 4 bases and J by 7 bases; unmatched bases: 6. This CDR3 is CASSGQGDSGYTF. The CDR3, as DNA: TGTGCCAGCAGTGGACAGGGCGATTCTGGCTACACCTTC.

CDR3 DNA sequence: TGTGCCAGCAGTTACTCGTCTCCGAGTTCTGAAAAACTGTTTTTT. Translation gives CASSYSSPSSEKLFF. The chain joins TRBV6-5 to TRBJ1-4; D ambiguous. The CDR3 is made up of 15 amino acids. Trimming pared 0 bases from V and 7 bases from J, leaving 12 bases between. From germline, CDR1 is MNHEY and CDR2 SVGAGI.

In DNA, the CDR3 is TGTGCCAGCAGCTTACGGCAGGGGAATCATAATTCACCCCTCCACTTT. Translated, it gives CASSLRQGNHNSPLHF. The chain carries TRBV7-9 and TRBJ1-6; maybe TRBD1 (6 bases). This CDR3 contains 16 residues. V shed 2 bases and J shed 5 bases, with 13 bases lying between them. CDR1 is SEHNR and CDR2 is FQNEAQ in the germline V gene (reference sequence).

The chain has TRBV2 and TRBJ2-3, with D perhaps matching TRBD1 (6 bases). Germline lookup yields CDR1 SNHLY and CDR2 FYNNEI. The CDR3 is 15 amino acids. Trimming took off 1 base at V and 6 bases at J, with 14 bases between the two ends. CDR3 in amino acids: CASSEGGLSVDTQYF. CDR3 bases: TGTGCCAGCAGTGAAGGGGGGCTGTCCGTGGATACGCAGTATTTT.